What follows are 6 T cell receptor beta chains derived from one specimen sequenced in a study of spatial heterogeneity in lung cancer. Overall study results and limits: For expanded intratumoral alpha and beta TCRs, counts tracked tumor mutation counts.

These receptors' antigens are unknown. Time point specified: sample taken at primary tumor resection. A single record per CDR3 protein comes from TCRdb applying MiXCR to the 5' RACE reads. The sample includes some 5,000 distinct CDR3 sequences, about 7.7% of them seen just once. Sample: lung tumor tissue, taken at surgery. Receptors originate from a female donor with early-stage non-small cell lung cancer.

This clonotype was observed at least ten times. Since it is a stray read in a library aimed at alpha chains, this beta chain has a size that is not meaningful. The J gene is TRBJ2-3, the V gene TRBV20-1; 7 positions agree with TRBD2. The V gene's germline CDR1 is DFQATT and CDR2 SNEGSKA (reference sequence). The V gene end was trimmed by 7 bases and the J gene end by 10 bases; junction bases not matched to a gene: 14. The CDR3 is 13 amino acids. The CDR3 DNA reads TGCAGTGTCGGGGAGGGCCGTCGTATTGCGCAGTATTTT. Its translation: CSVGEGRRIAQYF.

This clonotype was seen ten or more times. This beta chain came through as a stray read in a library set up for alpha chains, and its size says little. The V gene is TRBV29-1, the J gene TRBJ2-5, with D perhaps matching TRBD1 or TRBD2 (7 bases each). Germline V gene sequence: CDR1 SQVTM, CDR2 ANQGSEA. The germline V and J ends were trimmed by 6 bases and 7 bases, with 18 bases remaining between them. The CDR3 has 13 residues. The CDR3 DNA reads TGCAGCGTCGCAGGGGGGGCACAAACGACCCAGTACTTC. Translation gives CSVAGGAQTTQYF.

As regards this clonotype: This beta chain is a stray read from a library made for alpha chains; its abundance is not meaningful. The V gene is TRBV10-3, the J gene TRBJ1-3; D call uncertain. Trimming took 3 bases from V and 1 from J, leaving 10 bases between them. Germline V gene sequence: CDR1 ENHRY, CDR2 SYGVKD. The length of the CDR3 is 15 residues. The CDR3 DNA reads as TGTGCCATCAGTGACTTGGCGGTGTCTGGAAACACCATATATTTT. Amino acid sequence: CAISDLAVSGNTIYF.

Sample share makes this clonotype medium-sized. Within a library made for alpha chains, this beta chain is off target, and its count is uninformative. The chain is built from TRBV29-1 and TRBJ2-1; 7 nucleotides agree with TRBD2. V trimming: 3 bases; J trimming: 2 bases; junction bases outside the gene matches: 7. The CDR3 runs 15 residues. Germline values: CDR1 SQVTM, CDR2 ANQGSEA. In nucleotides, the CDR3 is TGCAGCGTTGATCCTGTCCTAGCGGCCTACAATGAGCAGTTCTTC. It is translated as CSVDPVLAAYNEQFF.

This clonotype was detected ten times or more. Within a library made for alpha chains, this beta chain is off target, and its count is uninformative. The CDR3 nucleotides are TGCGCCAGCAGCACGGGGGCAAGGACTGAAGCTTTCTTT. Translation gives CASSTGARTEAFF. The V call is TRBV5-1, the J call TRBJ1-1; TRBD1 is a possible D gene (6 bases). V dropped 4 bases and J dropped 5 bases, with 12 bases sitting between them. The CDR3 length is 13 residues. Germline lookup yields CDR1 SGHRS and CDR2 YFSETQ.

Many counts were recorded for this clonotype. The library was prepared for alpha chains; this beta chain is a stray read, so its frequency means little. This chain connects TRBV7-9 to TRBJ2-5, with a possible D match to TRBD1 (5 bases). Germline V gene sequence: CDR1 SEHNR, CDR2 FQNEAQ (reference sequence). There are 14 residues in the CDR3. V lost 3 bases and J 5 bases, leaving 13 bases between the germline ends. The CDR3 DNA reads TGTGCCAGCAGCTTCGCGCCAAACAGGGAGACCCAGTACTTC. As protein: CASSFAPNRETQYF.